The next 8 T cell receptor beta chains were all read from a single sample in a study of metastatic and nonmetastatic thyroid tumors. All patients were untreated before thyroid surgery. With MiXCR, TCRdb called clones anew from the PCR reads. The sample contains about 69,000 clones, around 14% of which appear only once. The sample was blood. These receptors came from a male donor with papillary thyroid cancer or a benign thyroid nodule (not recorded which). Some clones in this sample may be carry-over from other donors' samples.

This clone was seen only a few times. The junction and the germline gene differ at one end; a read error may be behind it. V is TRBV6-1 and J is TRBJ2-2; weak D call: TRBD2 (5 bases). Germline loops: CDR1 MNHNS, CDR2 SASEGT. CDR3 length: 13 residues. CDR3 coding DNA: TGTGCCAGCAGTAACCCTAACCCCCGGGATCTGTTTTTT. It codes for CASSNPNPRDLFF.

This clone came up many times. The chain couples TRBV11-3 to TRBJ2-1; D gene unclear. Germline CDR1 reads SGHNT; CDR2 reads YENEEA. The V gene lost 5 bases and the J gene lost 6 bases, with 14 bases spanning the gap. This CDR3 has 14 amino acids. The CDR3 bases are TGTGCCAGCAGCCCATACCCAATTGGCAATGAGCAGTTCTTC. Residues: CASSPYPIGNEQFF.

This clone appeared a few times. This may be a read error, as it is one base from a much larger clone. The rearrangement uses TRBV6-6 and TRBJ1-1, with D maybe TRBD1 (6 bases). Per the germline V gene, CDR1 is MNHNY and CDR2 is SVGAGI (reference sequence). The CDR3 length is 15 residues. The CDR3 region is CVSSYSRGGVTEAFF. DNA of the CDR3: TGTGTCAGCAGTTACTCGCGGGGGGGCGTCACTGAAGCTTTCTTT.

This clone came up many times. The chain uses TRBV20-1 and TRBJ2-5; D perhaps matches TRBD1 (8 bases). Germline lookup yields CDR1 DFQATT and CDR2 SNEGSKA (reference sequence). This CDR3 spans 15 amino acids. Trimming removed 5 bases from V and 1 base from J, with 17 bases in between. The CDR3 spells CSARNNRGGQETQYF. The DNA for the CDR3 is TGCAGTGCTCGAAATAACAGGGGGGGCCAAGAGACCCAGTACTTC.

This clone has just a few counts. A junction end diverges from the germline sequence, so it may reflect a read error. In nucleotides, the CDR3 is TGTGCCAGCAGAGTCCTGGTGGCGGGCAACTATGGCTGCACCTTC. Translating gives CASRVLVAGNYGCTF. The V and J genes are TRBV6-1 and TRBJ1-2; no clear D. Germline V CDR1 and CDR2: MNHNS, SASEGT. The CDR3 is 15 residues long.

This clone has more than one count but fewer than ten. With a much larger clone just one base away, this may be a read error. The chain links TRBV14 to TRBJ1-1; D ambiguous. This CDR3 is 11 amino acids long. The V end was cut by 3 bases, the J end by 9 bases, with 8 bases between. Germline-derived CDR1 and CDR2 are SGHDN and FVKESK. The CDR3 protein is CASSHVRKAFF. The CDR3 region has the DNA TGTGCCAGCAGCCATGTACGAAAAGCTTTCTTT.

This clone was seen more than once but under ten times. This chain uses TRBV29-1 with TRBJ2-4, with 9 bases fitting TRBD1. This CDR3 comprises 14 residues. Germline V lookup: CDR1 SQVTM, CDR2 ANQGSEA. V lost 1 base, J lost 6 bases, and 4 bases stayed unmatched. The DNA for the CDR3 is TGCAGCGTTGAAGGACAGGGGGGCGGAAACATTCAGTACTTC. The encoded protein is CSVEGQGGGNIQYF. The complete variable domain, with remaining parts taken from reference TRBV29-1 and TRBJ2-4, reads SAVISQKPSRDICQRGTSLTIQCQVDSQVTMMFWYRQQPGQSLTLIATANQGSEATYESGFVIDKFPISRPNLTFSTLTVSNMSPEDSSIYLCSVEGQGGGNIQYFGAGTRLSVL.

This clone was found many times. This sequence joins TRBV5-8 and TRBJ1-3; 9 positions agree with TRBD1. Germline values: CDR1 SGHTS, CDR2 YDEGEE. The CDR3 totals 14 residues. The V and J ends lost 4 bases and 3 bases, in that order; junction bases with no gene match: 2. CDR3 in DNA: TGTGCCAGCAGCCGGGACAGGGTTGGAAACACCATATATTTT. Its translation: CASSRDRVGNTIYF. Full variable domain (outside the CDR3, taken from reference TRBV5-8 and TRBJ1-3): EAGVTQSPTHLIKTRGQQATLRCSPISGHTSVYWYQQALGLGLQFLLWYDEGEERNRGNFPPRFSGRQFPNYSSELNVNALELEDSALYLCASSRDRVGNTIYFGEGSWLTVV.